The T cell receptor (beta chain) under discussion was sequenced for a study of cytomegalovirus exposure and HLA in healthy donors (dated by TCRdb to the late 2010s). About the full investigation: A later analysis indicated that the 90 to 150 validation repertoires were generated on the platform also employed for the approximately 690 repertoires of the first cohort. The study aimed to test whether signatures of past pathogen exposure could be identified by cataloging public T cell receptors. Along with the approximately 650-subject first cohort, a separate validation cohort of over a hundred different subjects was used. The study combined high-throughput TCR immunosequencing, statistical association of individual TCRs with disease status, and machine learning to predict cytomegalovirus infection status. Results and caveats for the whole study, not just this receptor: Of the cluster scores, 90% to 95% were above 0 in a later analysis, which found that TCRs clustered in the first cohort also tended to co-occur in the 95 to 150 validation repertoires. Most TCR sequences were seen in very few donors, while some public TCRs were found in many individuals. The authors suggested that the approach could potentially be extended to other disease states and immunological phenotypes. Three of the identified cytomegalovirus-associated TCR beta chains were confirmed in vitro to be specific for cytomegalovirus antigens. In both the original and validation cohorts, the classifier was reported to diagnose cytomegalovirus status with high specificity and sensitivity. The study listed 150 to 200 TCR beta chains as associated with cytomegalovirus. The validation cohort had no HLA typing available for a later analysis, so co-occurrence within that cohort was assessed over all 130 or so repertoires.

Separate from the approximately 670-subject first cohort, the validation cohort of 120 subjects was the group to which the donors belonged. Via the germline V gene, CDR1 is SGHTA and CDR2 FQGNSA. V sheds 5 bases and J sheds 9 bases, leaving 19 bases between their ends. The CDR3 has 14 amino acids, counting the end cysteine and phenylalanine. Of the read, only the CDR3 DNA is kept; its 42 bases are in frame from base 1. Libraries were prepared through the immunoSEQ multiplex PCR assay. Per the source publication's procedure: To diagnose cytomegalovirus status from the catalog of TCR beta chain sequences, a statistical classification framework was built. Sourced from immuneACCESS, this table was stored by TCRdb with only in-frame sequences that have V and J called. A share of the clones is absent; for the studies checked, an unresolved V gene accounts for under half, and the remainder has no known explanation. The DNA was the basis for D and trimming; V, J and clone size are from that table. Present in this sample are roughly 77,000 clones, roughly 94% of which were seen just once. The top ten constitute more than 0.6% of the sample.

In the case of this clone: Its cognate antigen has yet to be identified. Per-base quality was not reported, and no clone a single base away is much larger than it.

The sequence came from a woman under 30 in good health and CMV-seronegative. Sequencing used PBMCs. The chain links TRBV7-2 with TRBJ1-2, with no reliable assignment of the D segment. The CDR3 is CASSPRTGKKSYTF. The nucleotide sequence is TGTGCCAGCAGCCCCCGGACGGGGAAGAAAAGCTACACCTTC.